Sequencing of this TCR beta chain was carried out in a study of neoadjuvant anti-PD-1 for oral cavity cancer listed by TCRdb under 2021. Study-wide context: Before undergoing curative-intent surgical resection, most patients got three to four biweekly nivolumab doses at 3 mg/kg. For patients who did not progress, a fourth nivolumab dose was given around day 43, followed by definitive surgical resection on days 50-56. Under RECIST 1.1, a patient counted as a responder if showing complete response, partial response or stable disease, and as a non-responder if showing progression. The parent correlative cohort included some twelve patients, with an approximately 30% response rate.

The paper's findings and limits, for the study overall: TCR analyses included only three patients per response group, and the authors called for larger cohorts for validation. A higher pretreatment blood Treg/Th17 ratio correlated with both higher pretreatment blood TCRbeta clonality and lower post-treatment tumor TCRbeta clonality. Larger post-treatment sizes of preexisting intratumoral clones correlated with greater tumor shrinkage, suggesting expansion of preexisting clones contributed to response.

Trimming removed 2 bases from V and 3 bases from J, leaving 11 bases between the germline ends. The germline V gene supplies CDR1 MDHEN and CDR2 SYDVKM. Counted from cysteine to phenylalanine, this CDR3 has 16 amino acids. Just the 48-base CDR3 DNA is kept, in frame starting at base 1. Tumor libraries used mostly roughly 4.8 ug of input genomic DNA for survey sequencing, with two replicates per sample. Following the manufacturer's instructions, the team built TCRbeta libraries using the immunoSEQ hsTCRbeta kit. An Illumina NovaSeq 6000 S4 flow cell was used to sequence the final libraries, which had first been combined to 3 nM. As for how the authors treated the data: The immunoSEQ Analyzer handled quality control and preprocessing of the raw data. The analysis was limited to productive rearrangements, and each clonotype was defined by a unique CDR3 amino acid sequence. Repertoire clonality was estimated as the Gini-Simpson index, computed with the R package tcR. Student's t test was used to compare Gini indices, and Pearson correlation was used to assess associations with tumor size change. Sourced from immuneACCESS, this table was stored by TCRdb with only in-frame sequences that have V and J called. A share of the clones is absent; for the studies checked, an unresolved V gene accounts for under half, and the remainder has no known explanation. The D gene and trimming were derived from the DNA, and the V and J assignments and clone size from that table. Across this sample there are about 24,000 clones, with roughly a quarter seen only once. Of the sample, roughly 15% is held by the ten largest clones.

The time point label corresponds to: after neoadjuvant nivolumab, at surgical resection. The patients had newly diagnosed stage II-IVA oral cavity squamous cell carcinoma and had not received any prior systemic or radiation treatment. The cohort consisted of patients with HPV-negative, locally advanced oral cavity squamous cell carcinoma. Samples were obtained from a longitudinal correlative study of a single-arm phase II trial of neoadjuvant nivolumab in oral cavity squamous cell carcinoma. Subject-matched pre- and post-treatment PBMCs and tumors from three responders and three non-responders were subjected to genomic DNA-based TCRbeta sequencing. For tumor tissue, genomic DNA extraction relied on the Maxwell RSC DNA from Tissue kit. This clone was seen only a few times. It has no known antigen specificity. Base qualities are not recorded, but no much larger clone differs from it by a single base.

Sequencing was performed on tumor tissue, taken after nivolumab (anti-PD-1) treatment. This TCR derives from a person aged 40 to 85 with oral cavity squamous cell carcinoma. This sequence uses TRBV28 and TRBJ2-6; the D gene could be either TRBD1 or TRBD2, each agreeing at 5 bases. The bases are TGTGCCAGCAGTTTACTTGAGGGGTTTGGGGCCAACGTCCTGACTTTC. This translates into CASSLLEGFGANVLTF.